The 7 T cell receptor beta chains presented below share a single source sample, sequenced in a study of blood T cell repertoires in COVID-19 (dated by TCRdb to the early 2020s). The receptor library was made with the immunoSEQ multiplex PCR assay. What TCRdb holds here is the immuneACCESS table cut down to in-frame rearrangements. Part of the clones is not present; checked against another copy, under half of the missing clones reflect an unresolved V gene, and the others are unexplained. Across this sample there are approximately 270,000 clones, with 80% to 90% seen only once. Jointly, the top ten make up over 1.5% of the sample. The specimen was PBMCs or T cells enriched from blood (not recorded which). Every receptor here comes from a man aged 35 to 55 who had recovered from COVID-19.

As regards this clone: The conserved phenylalanine or tryptophan is not found at the CDR3 terminus, so this likely reflects a read error. No DNA is shown, since the ends of the CDR3 on it are uncertain; the CDR3 is the one TCRdb lists. The J gene is TRBJ2-7, the V gene TRBV21-1; TRBD1, the table's D call, was not compared with the DNA. TRBV21-1 is described as a pseudogene. The CDR3 extends over 9 residues, inclusive of both ends. CDR3 sequence: CASSKDQGC.

The rearrangement uses TRBV5-1 and TRBJ2-5, with D unresolved. Trimming took 1 base from V and 5 from J, leaving 15 bases between them. Germline values: CDR1 SGHRS, CDR2 YFSETQ. CDR3 size: 15 residues. As DNA, the CDR3 is TGCGCCAGCAGCTTGACGCTCGCAGGCAAGGAGACCCAGTACTTC. Its translation: CASSLTLAGKETQYF.

V gene TRBV28 combines with J gene TRBJ2-7; 13 positions match TRBD2. With V trimmed by 6 bases and J by 6 bases, 14 bases remained unmatched. Germline V gene lookup returns CDR1 MDHEN and CDR2 SYDVKM. There are 17 residues in the CDR3. The CDR3 DNA sequence: TGTGCCAGCAGAGGCGGACTAGCGGGAGTATTCCCGGGCGAGCAGTACTTC. Protein product: CASRGGLAGVFPGEQYF.

The chain carries TRBV4-1 and TRBJ1-2; D remains unclear. CDR1 is MGHRA and CDR2 is YSYEKL in the germline V gene. The CDR3 sequence is 15 residues long. Trimming removed 1 base from V and 5 bases from J, with 14 bases in between. CDR3: CASSQASRQIYGYTF. The CDR3 nucleotides read TGCGCCAGCAGCCAAGCGTCAAGACAAATTTATGGCTACACCTTC.

The chain carries TRBV6-2 or TRBV6-3 and TRBJ2-3, with TRBD2 matching over 8 bases. After removal of 5 bases from V and 5 bases from J, the junction contained 9 bases not matched to a gene. Germline V CDR1 and CDR2: MNHEY, SVGEGT. This CDR3 has 15 residues. CDR3 sequence reads: CASSRTSGFVDTQYF. The CDR3 region has the DNA TGTGCCAGCAGTAGAACTAGCGGCTTTGTAGATACGCAGTATTTT.

The V call is TRBV7-9, the J call TRBJ2-7, with 10 bases fitting TRBD2. Germline V gives CDR1 SEHNR, CDR2 FQNEAQ (reference sequence). V lost 4 bases to trimming and J lost 6 bases; unmatched junction nucleotides: 6. There are 14 residues in the CDR3. For the CDR3, the DNA is TGTGCCAGCAGCTCGCTAGCGGGAGCCCGCGAGCAGTACTTC. It yields the protein CASSSLAGAREQYF.

J is TRBJ1-4 and V is TRBV28; 8 nucleotides match TRBD1. CDR3 length equals 14 residues. Germline V gene data show CDR1 as MDHEN and CDR2 as SYDVKM. Trimming removed 2 bases from V and 8 bases from J; junction bases left unmatched: 4. The DNA of the CDR3 is TGTGCCAGCAGTTTAGACAGGGGTTGGGAAAAACTGTTTTTT. Its translation: CASSLDRGWEKLFF.